The source of this T cell receptor (beta chain) is a study of T cell responses to AZD1222 COVID-19 vaccine. Across the whole study: Recipients boosted at about 4 weeks or about 12 weeks are pooled. Overall study results and limits: Baseline serostatus was positive in only six or seven AZD1222 recipients.

Trimming cost V 1 base and J 3 bases, with 11 bases left between them. The V gene's germline CDR1 is SGHVS and CDR2 FNYEAQ. CDR3 length: 15 residues. Sequencing was performed with immunoSEQ multiplex PCR; in TCRdb, only in-frame clones are kept and a portion is missing. The sample has fewer than 130,000 clones, 88% seen once. This clone was picked up one time. What it recognizes is unknown. The chain couples TRBV7-6 to TRBJ2-3; D gene uncertain. This TCR was recovered from an adult in good health. The sample here was peripheral blood, taken on day 0 of AZD1222 vaccination. CDR3 nucleotide sequence: TGTGCCAGCAGCTTAGATGTGGGGTCGACAGATACGCAGTATTTT. Protein: CASSLDVGSTDTQYF.